Listed here is a single T cell receptor (beta chain). Antigen unknown. This entry comes from a study of T cell responses to AZD1222 COVID-19 vaccine. Overall study context: Researchers grouped second doses given at about 4 or about 12 weeks into one pool. Study results and caveats: Repertoire collection took place solely once the T cell response had peaked. The donor cohort was predominantly white British with a female majority, and clonal diversity may have been underestimated. Spike-specific TCRs gained breadth and depth after people received two AZD1222 doses.

Trimming cost V 6 bases and J 7 bases; bases outside gene matches: 8. CDR1 is SGDLS and CDR2 is YYNGEE in the germline V gene. The CDR3 is 15 amino acids. Sequencing was performed with immunoSEQ multiplex PCR; in TCRdb, only in-frame clones are kept and a portion is missing. The sample shows 90,000 to 150,000 clones, about 90% of them seen only once. J is TRBJ2-1 and V is TRBV9; 12 bases line up with TRBD2. The material was peripheral blood, obtained on day 0 of AZD1222 vaccination. The TCR was taken from an adult in good health. The CDR3 region is CASTASGRAGNEQFF. In DNA, the CDR3 is TGTGCCAGCACCGCTAGCGGGAGGGCCGGGAATGAGCAGTTCTTC.